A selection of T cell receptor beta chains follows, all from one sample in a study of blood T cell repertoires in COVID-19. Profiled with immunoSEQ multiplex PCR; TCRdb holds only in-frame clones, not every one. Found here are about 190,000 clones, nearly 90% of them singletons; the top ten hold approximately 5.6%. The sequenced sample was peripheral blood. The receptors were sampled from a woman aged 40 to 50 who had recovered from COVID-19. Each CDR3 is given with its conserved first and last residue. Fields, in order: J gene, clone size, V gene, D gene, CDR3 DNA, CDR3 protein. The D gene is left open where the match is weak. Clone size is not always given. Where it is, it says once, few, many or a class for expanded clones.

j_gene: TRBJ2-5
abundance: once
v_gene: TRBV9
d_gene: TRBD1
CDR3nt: TGTGCCAGCAGCGCGTCAGGGGGCATTCTCCCCGGGGAGACCCAGTACTTC
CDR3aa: CASSASGGILPGETQYF

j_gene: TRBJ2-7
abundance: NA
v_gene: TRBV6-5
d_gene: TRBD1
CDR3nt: TGTGCCAGCAGCTACCCAGGACAGGGCGGCGAGCAGTACTTC
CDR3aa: CASSYPGQGGEQYF

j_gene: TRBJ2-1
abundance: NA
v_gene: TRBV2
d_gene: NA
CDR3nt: TGTGCCAGCAGGCGGACTCGTACAGGGAATGAGCAGTTCTTC
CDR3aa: CASRRTRTGNEQFF

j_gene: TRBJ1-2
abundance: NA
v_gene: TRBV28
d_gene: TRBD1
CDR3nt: TGTGCCAGCAGTTTGCAGGGGGTTAGCTATGGCTACACCTTC
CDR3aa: CASSLQGVSYGYTF

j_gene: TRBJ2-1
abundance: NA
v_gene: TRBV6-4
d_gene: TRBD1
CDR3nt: TGTGCCAGCAGTGATAGAGGGACAGGGGGCAATGAGCAGTTCTTC
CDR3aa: CASSDRGTGGNEQFF

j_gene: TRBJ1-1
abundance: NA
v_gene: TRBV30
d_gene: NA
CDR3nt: TGTGCCTTAAACCGGGGGACGAACACTGAAGCTTTCTTT
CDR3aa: CALNRGTNTEAFF

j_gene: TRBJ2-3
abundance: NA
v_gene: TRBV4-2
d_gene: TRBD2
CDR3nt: TGTGCCAGCAGCCAAGGTAGCGGGAACACAGATACGCAGTATTTT
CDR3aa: CASSQGSGNTDTQYF

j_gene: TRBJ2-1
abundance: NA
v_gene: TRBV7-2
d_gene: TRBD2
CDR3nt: TGTGCCAGCAGCCCGACTCTAGCGGGAGTTCAGTTCTTC
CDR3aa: CASSPTLAGVQFF

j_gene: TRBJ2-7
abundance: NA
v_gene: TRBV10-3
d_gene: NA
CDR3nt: TGTGCCATCAGCTTGAGGGCGGACGAGCAGTACTTC
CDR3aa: CAISLRADEQYF

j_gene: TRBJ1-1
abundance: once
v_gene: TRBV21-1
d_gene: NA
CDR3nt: TGTGCCAGCAGCAAAGACGGGGGGCTAAACACTGAAGCTTTCTTT
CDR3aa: CASSKDGGLNTEAFF

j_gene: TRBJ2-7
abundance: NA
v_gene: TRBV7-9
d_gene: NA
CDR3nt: TGTGCCAGCGTCGCTGGGGACAAAATTTCCTACGAGCAGTACTTC
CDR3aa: CASVAGDKISYEQYF

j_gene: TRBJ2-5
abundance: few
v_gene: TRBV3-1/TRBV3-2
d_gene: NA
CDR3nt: TGTGCCAGCAGCCAGGCTTTGGGCCAGCAAGAGACCCAGTACTTC
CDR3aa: CASSQALGQQETQYF

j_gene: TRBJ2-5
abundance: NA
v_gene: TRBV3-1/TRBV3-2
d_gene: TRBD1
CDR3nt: TGTGCCAGCAGCTTTGGACAGGGGGAGACCCAGTACTTC
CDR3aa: CASSFGQGETQYF

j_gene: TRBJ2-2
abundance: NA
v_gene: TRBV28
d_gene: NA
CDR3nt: TGTGCCAGCAGCCGACAGCTAAGAAACACCGGGGAGCTGTTTTTT
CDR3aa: CASSRQLRNTGELFF

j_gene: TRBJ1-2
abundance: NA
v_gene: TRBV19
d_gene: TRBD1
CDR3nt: TGTGCCAGTAGTATCCGGACAGGGTCCAACTATGGCTACACCTTC
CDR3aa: CASSIRTGSNYGYTF

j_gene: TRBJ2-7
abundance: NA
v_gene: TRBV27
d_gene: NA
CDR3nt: TGTGCCAGCAACAATCAGGGCATTTCCTACGAGCAGTACTTC
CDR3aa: CASNNQGISYEQYF

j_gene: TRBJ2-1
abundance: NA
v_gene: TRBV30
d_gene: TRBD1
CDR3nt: TGTGCCTGGAGCACAACAGGGGCGGCGGGTGAGCAGTTCTTC
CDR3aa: CAWSTTGAAGEQFF

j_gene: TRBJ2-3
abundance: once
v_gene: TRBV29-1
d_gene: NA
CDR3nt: TGCAGCGCTCTAAGCGGGCCTAGCACAGATACGCAGTATTTT
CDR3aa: CSALSGPSTDTQYF

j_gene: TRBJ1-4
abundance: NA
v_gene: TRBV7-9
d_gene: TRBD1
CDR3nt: TGTGCCAGCAGCCATCAGGGGGCGGGAGCAACTAATGAAAAACTGTTTTTT
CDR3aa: CASSHQGAGATNEKLFF

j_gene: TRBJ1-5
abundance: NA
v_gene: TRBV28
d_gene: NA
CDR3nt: TGTGCCAGCAGTTTATGGTGGTCGGGGGGCTATTATAGCAATCAGCCCCAGCATTTT
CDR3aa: CASSLWWSGGYYSNQPQHF

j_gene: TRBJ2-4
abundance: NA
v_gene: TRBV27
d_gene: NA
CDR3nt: TGTGCCAGCAGTTTACAGGGGGGTAACAAAAACATTCAGTACTTC
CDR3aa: CASSLQGGNKNIQYF

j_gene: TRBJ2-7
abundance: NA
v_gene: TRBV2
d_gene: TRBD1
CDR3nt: TGTGCCAGCAGTGAAGCGAAAACAGGGGGTAACGAGCAGTACTTC
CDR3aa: CASSEAKTGGNEQYF

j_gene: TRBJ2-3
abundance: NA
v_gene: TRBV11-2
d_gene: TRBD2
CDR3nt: TGTGCCAGCAGTAACAGACTAGCGGGAGGCCAAAACACAGATACGCAGTATTTT
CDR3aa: CASSNRLAGGQNTDTQYF

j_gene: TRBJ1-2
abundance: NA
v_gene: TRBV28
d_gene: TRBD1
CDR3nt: TGTGCCAGCAGTTCAGGGGGCGCTGACTATGGCTACACCTTC
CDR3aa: CASSSGGADYGYTF

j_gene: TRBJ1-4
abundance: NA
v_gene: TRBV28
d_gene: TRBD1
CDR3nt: TGTGCCAGAAGGGGGCGGGATGAAAAACTGTTTTTT
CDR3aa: CARRGRDEKLFF

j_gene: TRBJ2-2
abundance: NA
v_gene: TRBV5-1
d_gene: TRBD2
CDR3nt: TGCGCCAGCAGCGATTCCATAGCGGGTTCCTTTGCCGGGGAGCTGTTTTTT
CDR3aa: CASSDSIAGSFAGELFF

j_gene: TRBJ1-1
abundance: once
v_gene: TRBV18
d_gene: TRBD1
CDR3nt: TGTGCCAGCTCACCGGTTTACAGGGGAGACACTGAAGCTTTCTTT
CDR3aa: CASSPVYRGDTEAFF

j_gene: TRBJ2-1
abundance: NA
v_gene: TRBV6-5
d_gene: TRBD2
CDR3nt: TGTGCCATCAATTCGGCGGGAGGGCCCTTTAATGAGCAGTTCTTC
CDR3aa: CAINSAGGPFNEQFF

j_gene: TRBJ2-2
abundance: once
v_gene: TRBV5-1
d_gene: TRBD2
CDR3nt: TGCGCCAGCAGCTTGTTGCTAGCGGCGAACACCGGGGAGCTGTTTTTT
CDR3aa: CASSLLLAANTGELFF